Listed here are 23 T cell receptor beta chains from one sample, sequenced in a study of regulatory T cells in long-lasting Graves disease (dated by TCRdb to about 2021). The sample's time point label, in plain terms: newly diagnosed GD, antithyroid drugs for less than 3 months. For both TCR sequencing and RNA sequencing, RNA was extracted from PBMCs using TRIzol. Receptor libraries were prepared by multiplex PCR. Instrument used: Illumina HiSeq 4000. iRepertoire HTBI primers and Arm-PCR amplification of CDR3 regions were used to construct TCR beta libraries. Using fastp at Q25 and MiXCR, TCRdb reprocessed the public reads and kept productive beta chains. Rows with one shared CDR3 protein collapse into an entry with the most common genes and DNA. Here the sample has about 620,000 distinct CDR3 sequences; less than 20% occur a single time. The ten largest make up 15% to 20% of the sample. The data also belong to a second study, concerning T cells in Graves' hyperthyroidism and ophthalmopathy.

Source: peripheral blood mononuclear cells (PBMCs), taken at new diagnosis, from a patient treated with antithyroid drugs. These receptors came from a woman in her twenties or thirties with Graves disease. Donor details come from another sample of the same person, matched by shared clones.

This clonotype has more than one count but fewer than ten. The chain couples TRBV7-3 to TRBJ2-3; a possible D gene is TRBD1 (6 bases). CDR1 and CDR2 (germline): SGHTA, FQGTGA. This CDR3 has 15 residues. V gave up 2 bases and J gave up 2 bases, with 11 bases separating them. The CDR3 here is CASSLWAGDTDTQYF. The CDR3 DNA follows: TGTGCCAGCAGCTTATGGGCAGGGGACACAGATACGCAGTATTTT.

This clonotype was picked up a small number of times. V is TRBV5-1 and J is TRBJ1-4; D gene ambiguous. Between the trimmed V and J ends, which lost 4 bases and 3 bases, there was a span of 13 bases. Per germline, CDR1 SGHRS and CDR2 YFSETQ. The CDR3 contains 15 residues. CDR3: CASSQLSGSNEKLFF. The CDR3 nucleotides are TGCGCCAGCAGCCAACTCTCGGGGTCTAATGAAAAACTGTTTTTT.

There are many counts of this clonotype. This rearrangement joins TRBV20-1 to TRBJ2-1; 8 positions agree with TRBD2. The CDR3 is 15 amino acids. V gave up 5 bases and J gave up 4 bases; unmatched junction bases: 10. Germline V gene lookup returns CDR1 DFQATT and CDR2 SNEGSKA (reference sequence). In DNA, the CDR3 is TGCAGTGCTCGGGAAGCGGGAGTAGGTTACAATGAGCAGTTCTTC. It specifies CSAREAGVGYNEQFF.

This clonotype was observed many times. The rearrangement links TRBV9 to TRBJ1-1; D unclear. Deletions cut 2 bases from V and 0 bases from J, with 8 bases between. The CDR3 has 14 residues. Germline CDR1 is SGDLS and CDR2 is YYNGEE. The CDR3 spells CASSVGSMNTEAFF. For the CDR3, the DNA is TGTGCCAGCAGCGTCGGCAGCATGAACACTGAAGCTTTCTTT. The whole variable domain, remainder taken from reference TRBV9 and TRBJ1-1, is DSGVTQTPKHLITATGQRVTLRCSPRSGDLSVYWYQQSLDQGLQFLIQYYNGEERAKGNILERFSAQQFPDLHSELNLSSLELGDSALYFCASSVGSMNTEAFFGQGTRLTVV.

DNA of the CDR3: TGTGCCAGCAGTTTATCCGGGACTGCATACTATGGCTACACCTTC. This codes for CASSLSGTAYYGYTF. The chain uses TRBV27 and TRBJ1-2; D possibly corresponds to TRBD1 (5 bases). Between the trimmed V and J ends, which lost 0 bases and 3 bases, there was a span of 11 bases. Germline V gene sequence: CDR1 MNHEY, CDR2 SMNVEV (reference sequence). The CDR3 length is 15 residues.

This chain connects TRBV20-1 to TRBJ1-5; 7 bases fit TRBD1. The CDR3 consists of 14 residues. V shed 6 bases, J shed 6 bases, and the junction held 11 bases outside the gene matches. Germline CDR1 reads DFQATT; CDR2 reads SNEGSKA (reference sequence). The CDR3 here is CSATPTGPVQPQHF. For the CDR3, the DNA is TGCAGTGCGACCCCGACAGGGCCGGTTCAGCCCCAGCATTTT.

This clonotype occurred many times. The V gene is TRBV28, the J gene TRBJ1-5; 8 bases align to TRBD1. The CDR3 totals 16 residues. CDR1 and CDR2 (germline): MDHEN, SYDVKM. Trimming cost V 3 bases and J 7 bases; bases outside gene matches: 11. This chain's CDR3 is CASSFPTGVERQPQHF. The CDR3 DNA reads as TGTGCCAGCAGTTTCCCGACAGGGGTGGAGCGACAGCCCCAGCATTTT.

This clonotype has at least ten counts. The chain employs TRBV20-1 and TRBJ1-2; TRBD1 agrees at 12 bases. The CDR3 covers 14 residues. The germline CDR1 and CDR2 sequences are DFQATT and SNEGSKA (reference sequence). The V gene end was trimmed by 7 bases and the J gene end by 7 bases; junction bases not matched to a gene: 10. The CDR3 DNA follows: TGCAGTGTAGGACCGGGACAGGGGGCCGGTGGCTACACCTTC. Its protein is CSVGPGQGAGGYTF.

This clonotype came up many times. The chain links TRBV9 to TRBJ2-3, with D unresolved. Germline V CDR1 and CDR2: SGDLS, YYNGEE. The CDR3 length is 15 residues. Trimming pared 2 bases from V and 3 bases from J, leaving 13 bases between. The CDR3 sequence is CASSVSSIWTDTQYF. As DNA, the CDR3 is TGTGCCAGCAGCGTTTCTTCGATTTGGACAGATACGCAGTATTTT.

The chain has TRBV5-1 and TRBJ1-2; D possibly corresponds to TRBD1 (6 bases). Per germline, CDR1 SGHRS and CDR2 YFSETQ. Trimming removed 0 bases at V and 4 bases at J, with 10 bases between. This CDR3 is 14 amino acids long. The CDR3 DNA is TGCGCCAGCAGCTTGGCAGGGGTTGCCTATGGCTACACCTTC. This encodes CASSLAGVAYGYTF. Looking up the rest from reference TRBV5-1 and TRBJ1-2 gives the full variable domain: KAGVTQTPRYLIKTRGQQVTLSCSPISGHRSVSWYQQTPGQGLQFLFEYFSETQRNKGNFPGRFSGRQFSNSRSEMNVSTLELGDSALYLCASSLAGVAYGYTFGSGTRLTVV.

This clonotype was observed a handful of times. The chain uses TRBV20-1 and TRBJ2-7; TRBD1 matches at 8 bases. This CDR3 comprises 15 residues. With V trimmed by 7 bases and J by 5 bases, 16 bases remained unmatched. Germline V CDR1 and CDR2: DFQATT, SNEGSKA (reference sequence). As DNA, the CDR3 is TGCAGTGGTGGTATCATAGGACAGGGAGTCCACGAGCAGTACTTC. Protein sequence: CSGGIIGQGVHEQYF.

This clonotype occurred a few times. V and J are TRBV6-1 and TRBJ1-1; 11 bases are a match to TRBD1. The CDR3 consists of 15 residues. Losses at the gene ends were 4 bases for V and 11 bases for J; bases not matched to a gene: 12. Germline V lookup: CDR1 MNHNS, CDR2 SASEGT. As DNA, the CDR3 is TGTGCCAGCAGTGCAACCGGGACAGGGGGTCCGGGGGCTTTCTTT. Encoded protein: CASSATGTGGPGAFF.

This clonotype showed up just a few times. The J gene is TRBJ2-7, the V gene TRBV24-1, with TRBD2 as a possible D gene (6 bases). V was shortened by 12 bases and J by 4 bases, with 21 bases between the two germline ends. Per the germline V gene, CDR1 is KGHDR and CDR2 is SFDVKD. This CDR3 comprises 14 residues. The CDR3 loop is CAPPRGGINYEQYF. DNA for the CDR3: TGTGCCCCCCCGCGGGGCGGGATCAATTACGAGCAGTACTTC.

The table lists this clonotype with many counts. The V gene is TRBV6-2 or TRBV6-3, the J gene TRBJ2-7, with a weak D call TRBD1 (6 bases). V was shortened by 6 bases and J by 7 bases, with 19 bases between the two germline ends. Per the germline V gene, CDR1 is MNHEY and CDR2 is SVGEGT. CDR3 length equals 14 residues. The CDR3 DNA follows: TGTGCCAGCAGCCAGACAGGTAACTACGTGGAGCAGTACTTC. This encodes CASSQTGNYVEQYF.

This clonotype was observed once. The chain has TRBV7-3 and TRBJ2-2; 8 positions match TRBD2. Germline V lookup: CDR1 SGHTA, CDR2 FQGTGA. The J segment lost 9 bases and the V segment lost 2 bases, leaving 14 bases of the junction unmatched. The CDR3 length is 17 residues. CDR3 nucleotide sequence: TGTGCCAGCAGCTTATGGTCAATCGCGGGAGGAGGCAGGGAGCTGTTTTTT. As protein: CASSLWSIAGGGRELFF.

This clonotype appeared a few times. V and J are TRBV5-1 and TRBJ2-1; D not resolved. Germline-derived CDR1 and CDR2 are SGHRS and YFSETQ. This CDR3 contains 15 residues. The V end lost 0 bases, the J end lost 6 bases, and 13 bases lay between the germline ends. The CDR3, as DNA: TGCGCCAGCAGCTTGGTTCTAGATCCTGTCAATGAGCAGTTCTTC. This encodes CASSLVLDPVNEQFF.

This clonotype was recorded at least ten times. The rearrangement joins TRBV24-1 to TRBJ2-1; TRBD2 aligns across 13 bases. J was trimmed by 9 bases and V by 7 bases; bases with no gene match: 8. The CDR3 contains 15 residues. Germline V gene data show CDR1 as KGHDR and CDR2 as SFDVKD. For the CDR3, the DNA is TGTGCCACCAGCTCGACTAGCGGGAGGCGGGGTGAGCAGTTCTTC. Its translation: CATSSTSGRRGEQFF.

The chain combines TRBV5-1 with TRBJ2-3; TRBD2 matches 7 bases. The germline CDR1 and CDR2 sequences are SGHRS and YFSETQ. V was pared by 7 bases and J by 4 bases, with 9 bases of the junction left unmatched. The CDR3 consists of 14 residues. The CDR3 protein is CASRQPSGADTQYF. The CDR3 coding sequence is TGCGCCAGCCGACAACCTAGCGGAGCAGATACGCAGTATTTT.

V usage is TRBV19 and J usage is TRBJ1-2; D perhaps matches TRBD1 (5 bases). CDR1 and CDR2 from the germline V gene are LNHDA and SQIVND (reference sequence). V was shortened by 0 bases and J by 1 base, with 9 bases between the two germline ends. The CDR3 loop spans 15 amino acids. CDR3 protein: CASSIDRGGNYGYTF. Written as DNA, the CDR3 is TGTGCCAGTAGTATAGACCGCGGGGGTAACTATGGCTACACCTTC.

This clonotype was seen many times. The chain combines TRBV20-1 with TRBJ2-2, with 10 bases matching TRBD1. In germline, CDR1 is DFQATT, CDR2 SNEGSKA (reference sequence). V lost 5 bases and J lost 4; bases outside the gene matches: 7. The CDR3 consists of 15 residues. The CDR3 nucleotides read TGCAGTGCTGGGACAGGGGTTCATAGCACCGGGGAGCTGTTTTTT. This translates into CSAGTGVHSTGELFF.

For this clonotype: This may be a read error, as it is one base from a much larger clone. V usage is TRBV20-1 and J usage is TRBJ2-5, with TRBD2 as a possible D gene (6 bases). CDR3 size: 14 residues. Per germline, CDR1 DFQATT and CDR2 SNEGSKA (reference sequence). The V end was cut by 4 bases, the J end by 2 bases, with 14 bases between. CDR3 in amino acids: CSATSLAWQETQYF. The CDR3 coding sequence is TGCAGTGCTACCTCGCTAGCGTGGCAAGAGACCCAGTACTTC.

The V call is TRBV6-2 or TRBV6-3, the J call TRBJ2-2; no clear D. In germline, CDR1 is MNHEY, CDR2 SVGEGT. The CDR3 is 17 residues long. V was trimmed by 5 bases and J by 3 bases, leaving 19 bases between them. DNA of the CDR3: TGTGCCAGCAGTGTGGATCGTCTGGGCCCCTACACCGGGGAGCTGTTTTTT. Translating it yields CASSVDRLGPYTGELFF.

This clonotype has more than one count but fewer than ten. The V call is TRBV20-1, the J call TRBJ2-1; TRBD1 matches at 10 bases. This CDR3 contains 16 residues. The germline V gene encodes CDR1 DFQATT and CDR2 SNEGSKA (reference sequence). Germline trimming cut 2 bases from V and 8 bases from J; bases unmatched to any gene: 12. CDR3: CSARIPFGQGGHEQFF. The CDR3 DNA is TGCAGTGCTAGAATACCGTTCGGACAGGGGGGCCATGAGCAGTTCTTC.